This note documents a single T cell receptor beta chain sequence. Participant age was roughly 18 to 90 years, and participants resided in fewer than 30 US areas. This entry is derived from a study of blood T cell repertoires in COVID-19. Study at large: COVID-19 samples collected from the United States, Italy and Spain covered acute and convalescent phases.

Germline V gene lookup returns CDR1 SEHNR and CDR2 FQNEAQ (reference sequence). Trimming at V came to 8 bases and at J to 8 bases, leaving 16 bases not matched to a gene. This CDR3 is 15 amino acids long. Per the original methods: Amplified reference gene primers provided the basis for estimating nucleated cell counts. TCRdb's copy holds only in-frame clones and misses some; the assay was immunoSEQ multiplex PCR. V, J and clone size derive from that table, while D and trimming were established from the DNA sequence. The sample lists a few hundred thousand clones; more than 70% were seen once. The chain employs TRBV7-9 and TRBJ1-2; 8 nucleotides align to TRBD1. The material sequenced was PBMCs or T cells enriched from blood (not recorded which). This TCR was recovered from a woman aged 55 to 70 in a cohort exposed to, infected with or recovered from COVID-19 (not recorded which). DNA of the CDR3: TGTGCCAGCGGGCACGCAGGGGGCGAACGGCAGGGCTACACCTTC. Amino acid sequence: CASGHAGGERQGYTF.